The present TCR beta chain was sequenced within a study of blood T cells in healthy people across ages. The CDR3 loop spans 16 amino acids. The V and J ends lost 3 bases and 5 bases, in that order; junction bases with no gene match: 10. Germline V gene data show CDR1 as SNHLY and CDR2 as FYNNEI. A J-beta primer mix and a sample-barcoded 5' primer were used in a second PCR of about 7 to 12 cycles. MiXCR was run by TCRdb on the 5' RACE reads, yielding one entry per CDR3 protein. The sample lists fewer than 1.5 million distinct CDR3 sequences, about 40% occurring once. Every donor provided approximately 10 milliliters of peripheral blood. Each sample yielded at least 6.5 million isolated PBMCs. Findings and caveats of the study: From one million sequenced T cells, diversity estimates were lower bounds. Nothing was known about donor CMV status, and this possibly confounded expanded clonotype changes.

Notes on this clonotype: Its target is unknown.

Material for sequencing was blood. The chain has TRBV2 and TRBJ2-3, with TRBD1 matching 8 bases. The TCR sequence derives from a young woman in good health. CDR3 coding DNA: TGTGCCAGCAGTGAGCCGGACAGGGAGGTCAAAGATACGCAGTATTTT. Its protein product is CASSEPDREVKDTQYF.